This TCR beta chain was captured by sequencing in a study of neurological immune-mediated disorders (dated by TCRdb to the late 2010s). In terms of the full investigation: Peripheral blood TCR-beta repertoires from patients with HTLV-I-associated myelopathy (HAM/TSP), patients with multiple sclerosis, and healthy controls were compared in the study using UMI-based sequencing. Alongside PBMC samples, the set of approximately 100 TCR-beta libraries contained longitudinal samples, technical triplicates, and paired CD4+ and CD8+ T-cell subsets that had been sorted. The cohort included 60 to 75 subjects: approximately 14 with HAM/TSP, about 34 with multiple sclerosis, and approximately 20 healthy controls. The study at large found these results: The highest TCR clonal expansion was observed in HAM/TSP patients, whereas the lowest was observed in MS patients, even when compared with healthy controls. Across subjects, expanded clones never shared an identical CDR3 amino acid sequence, which suggests that the TCR-beta repertoires in every group were private.

For unsorted PBMC libraries, 2 million PBMCs were used after storage in RNAlater at -80 degrees C until RNA extraction. Peripheral blood was subjected to Ficoll-Hypaque density gradient centrifugation to isolate PBMCs, which were then cryopreserved in liquid nitrogen. To synthesize cDNA, template-switch 5'RACE was performed with a primer carrying a 10-nucleotide random unique molecular identifier so that each TCR transcript was tagged. Every sequencing run covered 15-18 subjects and yielded more than 170 million TCR-beta sequences. The RNeasy kit was used to extract total RNA. TCR-beta VDJ regions were amplified with primers for the TCR constant region and the 5'RACE anchor, using the KAPA Real-time Library Amplification kit. Sample indexes and Illumina adaptors were added in a first PCR, after which library yield was increased in a second PCR. After purification with Ampure beads, the TCR product of roughly 650 bp was size-selected on a 2% E-gel SizeSelection system. Before pooling, library quality was assessed on a Bioanalyzer, concentration was determined with Qubit, and library quantification was performed with the Kapa Library Quantification kit. An Illumina HiSeq 2500 was used to sequence the libraries paired-end at 2 x 150 bp. To increase sequence diversity, roughly 24-32% phiX was spiked into each library pool. In the authors' own workflow: The quality-filtered reads were processed with the UMI-based MiGEC pipeline, whose error correction step removed more than 80% of the raw TCR sequences. IMGT germline references were used for alignment of VDJ genes, and clonotypes were defined by a unique CDR3 amino acid sequence together with V-J genes. Clonal expansion, Shannon diversity and CDR3 relatedness were evaluated with VDJtools (CalcPairwiseDistances, ClusterSamples), while phylogenetic trees were built in CLCbio workbench. Expanded clones were defined as having at least 8 unique UMIs, based on coefficient-of-variation modelling across technical triplicates. TCRdb reprocessed the public reads (quality trimming at Q25 with fastp, clone calling with MiXCR) and kept in-frame beta chains. Here each entry gathers all rows of one CDR3 protein and keeps the most common genes and DNA. TCRdb, not the original authors, processed these V and J calls. The sample records about 50,000 distinct CDR3 sequences, about a tenth of which are singletons. In total, the top ten clones hold approximately 5.3% of the sample.

V was cut back by 1 base and J by 1 base, leaving a gap of 7 bases between them. The CDR3, cysteine through phenylalanine, is 14 amino acids long. The only DNA kept is the CDR3, 42 bases in frame from the first base. According to the germline V gene, CDR1 reads SGHVS and CDR2 reads FQNEAQ. This clonotype was observed many times. What antigen it recognizes has not been identified. No base quality information exists; no much larger clone differs at one position. The receptor chain draws on TRBV7-8 and TRBJ1-2, with an unclear D gene assignment. The TCR comes from a man aged 65-85 years with HTLV-1-associated myelopathy (HAM/TSP). Sequenced input: PBMCs. The nucleotide sequence is given as TGTGCCAGCAGCTTAGTGGTGGATAACTATGGCTACACCTTC. Its product reads: CASSLVVDNYGYTF.